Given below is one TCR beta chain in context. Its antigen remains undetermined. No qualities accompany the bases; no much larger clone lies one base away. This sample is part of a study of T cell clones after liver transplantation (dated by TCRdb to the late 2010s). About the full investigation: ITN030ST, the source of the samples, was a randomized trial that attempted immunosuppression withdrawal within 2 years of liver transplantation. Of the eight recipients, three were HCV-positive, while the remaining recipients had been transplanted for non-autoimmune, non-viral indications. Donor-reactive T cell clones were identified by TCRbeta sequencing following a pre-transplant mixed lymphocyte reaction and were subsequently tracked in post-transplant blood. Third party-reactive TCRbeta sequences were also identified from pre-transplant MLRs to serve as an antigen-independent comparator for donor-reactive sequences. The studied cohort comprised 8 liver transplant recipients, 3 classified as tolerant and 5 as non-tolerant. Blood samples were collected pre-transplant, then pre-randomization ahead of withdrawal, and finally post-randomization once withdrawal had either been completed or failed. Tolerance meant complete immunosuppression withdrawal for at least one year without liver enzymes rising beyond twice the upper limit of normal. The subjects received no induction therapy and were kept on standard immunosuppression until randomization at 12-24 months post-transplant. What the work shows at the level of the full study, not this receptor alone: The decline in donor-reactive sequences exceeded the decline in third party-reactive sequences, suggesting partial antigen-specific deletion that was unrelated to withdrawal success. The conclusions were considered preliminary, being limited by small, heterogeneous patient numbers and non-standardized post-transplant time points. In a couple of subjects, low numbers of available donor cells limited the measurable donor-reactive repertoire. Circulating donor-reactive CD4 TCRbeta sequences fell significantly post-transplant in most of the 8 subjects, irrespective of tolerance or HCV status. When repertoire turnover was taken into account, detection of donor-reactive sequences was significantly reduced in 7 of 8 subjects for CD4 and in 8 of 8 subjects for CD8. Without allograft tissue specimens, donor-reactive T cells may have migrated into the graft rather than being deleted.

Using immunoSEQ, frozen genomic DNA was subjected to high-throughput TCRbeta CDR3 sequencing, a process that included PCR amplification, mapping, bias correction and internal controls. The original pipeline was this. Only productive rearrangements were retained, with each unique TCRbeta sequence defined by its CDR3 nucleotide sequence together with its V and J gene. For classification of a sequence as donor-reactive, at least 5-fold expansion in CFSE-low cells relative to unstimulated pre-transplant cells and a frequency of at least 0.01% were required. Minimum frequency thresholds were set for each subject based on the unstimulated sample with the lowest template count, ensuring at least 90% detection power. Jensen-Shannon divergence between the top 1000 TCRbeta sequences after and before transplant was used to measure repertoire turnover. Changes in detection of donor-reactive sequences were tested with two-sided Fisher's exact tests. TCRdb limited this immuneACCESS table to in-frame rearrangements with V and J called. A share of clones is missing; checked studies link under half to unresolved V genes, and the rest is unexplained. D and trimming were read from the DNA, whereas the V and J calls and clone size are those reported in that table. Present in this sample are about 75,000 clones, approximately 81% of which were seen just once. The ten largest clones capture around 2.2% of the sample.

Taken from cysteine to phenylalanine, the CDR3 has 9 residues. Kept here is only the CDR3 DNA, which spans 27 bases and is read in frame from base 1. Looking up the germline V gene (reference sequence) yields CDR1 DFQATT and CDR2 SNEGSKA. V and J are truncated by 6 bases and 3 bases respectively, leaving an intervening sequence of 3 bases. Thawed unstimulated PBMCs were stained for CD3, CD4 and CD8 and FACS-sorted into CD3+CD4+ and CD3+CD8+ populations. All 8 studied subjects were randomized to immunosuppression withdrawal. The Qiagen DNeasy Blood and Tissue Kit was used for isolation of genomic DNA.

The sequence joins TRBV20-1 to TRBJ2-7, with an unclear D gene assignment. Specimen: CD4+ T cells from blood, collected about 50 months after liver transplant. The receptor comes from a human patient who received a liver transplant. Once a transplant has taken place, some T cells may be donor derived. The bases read TGCAGTGCCTTCTACGAGCAGTACTTC. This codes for CSAFYEQYF.